The TCR beta chain described here comes from a study of blood T cells in healthy people across ages. As for the study in general: Template switching retrieved approximately one barcoded beta molecule for each two T cells.

This clonotype has only a few counts. CDR3 length: 15 residues. With 5 bases clipped from V and 1 base from J, the junction kept 9 bases outside the gene matches. Germline lookup yields CDR1 DFQATT and CDR2 SNEGSKA (reference sequence). Drawing of peripheral blood yielded 8.5 to 10 milliliters from each donor. RNA extraction gave at least 5 micrograms of total RNA per sample. Together with a sample-barcoded 5' primer, a J-beta primer mix was included in a second PCR lasting roughly 7 to 11 cycles. TCRdb re-called the 5' RACE reads with MiXCR, one entry per CDR3 protein. The table has hundreds of thousands of distinct CDR3 sequences, around 48% seen once.

The receptor was isolated from a man in his thirties or forties in good health. The sample consisted of blood. The rearrangement joins TRBV20-1 to TRBJ1-1; 8 bases line up with TRBD1. CDR3 bases: TGCAGTGCTCTCGGACAGGGAGGGAAGAACACTGAAGCTTTCTTT. This gives the protein CSALGQGGKNTEAFF.